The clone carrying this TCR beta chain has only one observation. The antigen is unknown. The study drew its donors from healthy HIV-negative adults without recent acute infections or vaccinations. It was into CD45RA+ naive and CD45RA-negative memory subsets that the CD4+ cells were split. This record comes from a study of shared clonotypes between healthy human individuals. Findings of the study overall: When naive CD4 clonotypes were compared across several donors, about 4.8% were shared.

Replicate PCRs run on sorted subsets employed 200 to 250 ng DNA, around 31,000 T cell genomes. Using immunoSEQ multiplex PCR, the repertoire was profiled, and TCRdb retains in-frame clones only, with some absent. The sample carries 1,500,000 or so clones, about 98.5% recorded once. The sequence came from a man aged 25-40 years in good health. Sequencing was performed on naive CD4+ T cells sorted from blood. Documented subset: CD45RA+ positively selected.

CDR3 sequence reads: CASSAPGTAAYGYTF. CDR3 nucleotide sequence: TGTGCCAGCAGCGCACCGGGGACAGCGGCCTATGGCTACACCTTC. The V call is TRBV9, the J call TRBJ1-2; 7 bases agree with TRBD1. This CDR3 spans 15 amino acids. The V gene end was trimmed by 3 bases and the J gene end by 4 bases; junction bases not matched to a gene: 9. Per the germline V gene, CDR1 is SGDLS and CDR2 is YYNGEE.